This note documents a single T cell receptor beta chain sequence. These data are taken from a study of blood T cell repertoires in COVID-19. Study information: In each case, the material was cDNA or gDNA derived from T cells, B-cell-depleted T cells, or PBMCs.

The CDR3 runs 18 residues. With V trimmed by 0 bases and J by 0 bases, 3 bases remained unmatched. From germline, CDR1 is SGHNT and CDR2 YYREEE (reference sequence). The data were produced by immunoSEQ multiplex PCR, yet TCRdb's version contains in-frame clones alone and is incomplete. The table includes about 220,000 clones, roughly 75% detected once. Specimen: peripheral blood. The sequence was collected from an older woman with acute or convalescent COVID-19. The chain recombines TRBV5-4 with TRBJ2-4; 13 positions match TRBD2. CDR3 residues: CASSLGLAGGLAKNIQYF. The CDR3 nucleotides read TGTGCCAGCAGCTTGGGACTAGCGGGGGGTCTAGCCAAAAACATTCAGTACTTC.